These 32 T cell receptor beta chains were sequenced from one sample in a study of cytomegalovirus exposure and HLA in healthy donors (dated by TCRdb to 2016 to 2017). The protocol used for the library was the immunoSEQ multiplex PCR assay. The multiplex PCR relied on a mix of 60 forward primers for TCR Vbeta segments and 13 reverse primers for TCR Jbeta segments. What TCRdb holds here is the immuneACCESS table cut down to in-frame rearrangements. Part of the clones is not present; checked against another copy, under half of the missing clones reflect an unresolved V gene, and the others are unexplained. The sample table shows under 150,000 clones, and approximately 80% are seen once. The ten largest clones add up to about 2.4% of the sample. The sample was PBMCs. The receptors come from a man aged 50-59 years in good health and CMV-seronegative.

CDR3 nucleotide sequence: TGTGCCAGCGACCACGGACAGGGCAACACTGAAGCTTTCTTT. The encoded protein is CASDHGQGNTEAFF. V usage is TRBV2 and J usage is TRBJ1-1; 8 positions match TRBD1. This CDR3 has 14 residues. CDR1 is SNHLY, CDR2 FYNNEI, per germline. With V trimmed by 8 bases and J by 2 bases, 7 bases remained unmatched.

The chain recombines TRBV2 with TRBJ2-6, with D perhaps TRBD1 (5 bases). CDR3 length: 15 amino acids. The V end was cut by 5 bases, the J end by 1 base, with 9 bases between. Per the germline V gene, CDR1 is SNHLY and CDR2 is FYNNEI. The DNA of the CDR3 is TGTGCCAGCAGTCGACAGATATCTGGGGCCAACGTCCTGACTTTC. This translates into CASSRQISGANVLTF.

The rearrangement uses TRBV29-1 and TRBJ2-7; TRBD2 matches at 10 bases. Germline V lookup: CDR1 SQVTM, CDR2 ANQGSEA. Trimming cost V 4 bases and J 4 bases; bases outside gene matches: 13. The length of the CDR3 is 16 residues. CDR3 sequence: CSVGIPSGGGFYEQYF. Written as DNA, the CDR3 is TGCAGCGTTGGGATCCCTAGCGGGGGTGGCTTTTACGAGCAGTACTTC.

The rearrangement links TRBV18 to TRBJ2-7; TRBD2 might be the D (5 bases). V was shortened by 3 bases and J by 0 bases, with 9 bases between the two germline ends. CDR1 KGHSH and CDR2 LQKENI come from the germline V gene. CDR3 length equals 14 residues. The CDR3 sequence: CASSPGSSSYEQYF. CDR3 DNA sequence: TGTGCCAGCTCACCGGGGAGCAGCTCCTACGAGCAGTACTTC.

The V gene is TRBV7-9, the J gene TRBJ2-2, with TRBD2 identical over 10 bases. The CDR3 contains 16 residues. J gave up 7 bases and V 4 bases, and 9 bases lay outside the gene matches. Looked up from germline, CDR1 is SEHNR and CDR2 is FQNEAQ (reference sequence). CDR3 sequence: CASSSTAGGPSGELFF. The CDR3 coding sequence is TGTGCCAGCAGCTCCACAGCGGGGGGGCCAAGCGGGGAGCTGTTTTTT.

The genes are TRBV7-9 and TRBJ2-2; 7 bases agree with TRBD2. Germline CDR1 SEHNR, CDR2 FQNEAQ (reference sequence). The CDR3 has 15 residues. Trimming at V came to 6 bases and at J to 2 bases, leaving 6 bases not matched to a gene. CDR3 loop: CASSYGTINTGELFF. The DNA of the CDR3 is TGTGCCAGCAGTTACGGGACTATTAACACCGGGGAGCTGTTTTTT. Full variable domain (remainder filled in from reference TRBV7-9 and TRBJ2-2): DTGVSQNPRHKITKRGQNVTFRCDPISEHNRLYWYRQTLGQGPEFLTYFQNEAQLEKSRLLSDRFSAERPKGSFSTLEIQRTEQGDSAMYLCASSYGTINTGELFFGEGSRLTVL.

The chain combines TRBV6-5 with TRBJ1-2; D is unclear. Germline V gene data show CDR1 as MNHEY and CDR2 as SVGAGI. The CDR3 loop spans 13 amino acids. V was pared by 5 bases and J by 8 bases, with 15 bases between. CDR3 in DNA: TGTGCCAGCAGTCCCGGGAGGGCGAAGGGCTACACCTTC. It encodes CASSPGRAKGYTF.

The CDR3: CASSRAGRVNEQFF. The CDR3 nucleotides read TGTGCCAGCAGTAGAGCGGGAAGGGTCAATGAGCAGTTCTTC. The gene calls are TRBV6-4 and TRBJ2-1; 7 positions agree with TRBD2. The germline V gene encodes CDR1 MRHNA and CDR2 SNTAGT. The length of the CDR3 is 14 residues. The V gene end was trimmed by 5 bases and the J gene end by 6 bases; junction bases not matched to a gene: 7.

The chain couples TRBV5-4 to TRBJ2-1, with a tentative D call TRBD1 (7 bases). Trimming stripped 4 bases from V and 7 bases from J, with 21 bases between. The germline gives CDR1 SGHNT, CDR2 YYREEE (reference sequence). CDR3 size: 16 residues. CDR3 bases: TGTGCCAGCAGCCCCGGTGGAGGGGGCAAGGGAAATGAGCAGTTCTTC. Protein product: CASSPGGGGKGNEQFF.

This rearrangement joins TRBV7-2 to TRBJ2-2; 7 bases match TRBD2. Germline values: CDR1 SGHTA, CDR2 FQGNSA. This CDR3 has 16 amino acids. With V trimmed by 5 bases and J by 4 bases, 10 bases remained unmatched. The CDR3 loop reads CASSLLGLLLTGELFF. For the CDR3, the DNA is TGTGCCAGCAGCCTATTGGGACTACTGCTCACCGGGGAGCTGTTTTTT. Based on the CDR3 plus reference TRBV7-2 and TRBJ2-2, the full variable domain is GAGVSQSPSNKVTEKGKDVELRCDPISGHTALYWYRQSLGQGLEFLIYFQGNSAPDKSGLPSDRFSAERTGGSVSTLTIQRTQQEDSAVYLCASSLLGLLLTGELFFGEGSRLTVL.

V gene TRBV15 combines with J gene TRBJ1-1; TRBD1 agrees at 10 bases. V lost 8 bases, J lost 12 bases, and 9 bases stayed unmatched. The CDR3 has 12 residues. Germline lookup yields CDR1 LNHNV and CDR2 YYDKDF (reference sequence). CDR3 in DNA: TGTGCCACCGCTGAGGGACAGGGGCTACCTTTCTTT. Translation: CATAEGQGLPFF.

This clone was seen more than once but under ten times. V and J are TRBV19 and TRBJ1-4; 10 nucleotides agree with TRBD1. Germline loops: CDR1 LNHDA, CDR2 SQIVND (reference sequence). V was clipped by 5 bases and J by 8 bases; unmatched bases: 8. The CDR3 sequence is 15 residues long. The CDR3 protein is CASSLGTGVAEKLFF. CDR3 nucleotides: TGTGCCAGTAGTCTCGGGACAGGGGTGGCGGAAAAACTGTTTTTT. Drawing the rest from reference TRBV19 and TRBJ1-4, the complete variable domain is DGGITQSPKYLFRKEGQNVTLSCEQNLNHDAMYWYRQDPGQGLRLIYYSQIVNDFQKGDIAEGYSVSREKKESFPLTVTSAQKNPTAFYLCASSLGTGVAEKLFFGSGTQLSVL.

The chain links TRBV6-5 to TRBJ2-4; D might be TRBD1 (5 bases). V lost 6 bases and J 6 bases, leaving 12 bases between the germline ends. This CDR3 is built from 13 residues. Germline values: CDR1 MNHEY, CDR2 SVGAGI. This CDR3 is CASRGQERNIQYF. CDR3 nucleotides: TGTGCCAGCAGGGGGCAGGAGAGAAACATTCAGTACTTC.

This clone was seen a few times. This chain connects TRBV11-2 to TRBJ1-1; 8 nucleotides match TRBD1. V was pared by 2 bases and J by 3 bases, with 14 bases of the junction left unmatched. This CDR3 has 18 amino acids. Germline V gene lookup returns CDR1 SGHAT and CDR2 FQNNGV. CDR3 amino acids: CASSLSDGQGVYHTEAFF. CDR3 in DNA: TGTGCCAGCAGCTTAAGCGACGGACAGGGAGTTTATCACACTGAAGCTTTCTTT.

The chain is built from TRBV6-1 and TRBJ2-7; TRBD1 matches 7 bases. Germline V gives CDR1 MNHNS, CDR2 SASEGT. Losses at the gene ends were 3 bases for V and 7 bases for J; bases not matched to a gene: 12. The CDR3 length is 15 residues. CDR3 sequence: CASSDRGRGKGEQYF. The CDR3 bases are TGTGCCAGCAGTGATCGAGGCAGGGGGAAGGGTGAGCAGTACTTC.

CDR3 sequence: CASSAGFRDRVREKLFF. The CDR3 DNA reads TGTGCCAGCAGCGCGGGCTTCCGGGACAGGGTGCGTGAAAAACTGTTTTTT. V and J are TRBV7-6 and TRBJ1-4, with 9 nucleotides matching TRBD1. The J segment lost 7 bases and the V segment lost 5 bases, leaving 14 bases of the junction unmatched. This CDR3 has 17 residues. The V gene's germline CDR1 is SGHVS and CDR2 FNYEAQ.

This chain uses TRBV7-9 with TRBJ1-2; D may be TRBD1 (5 bases). Between the trimmed V and J ends, which lost 5 bases and 4 bases, there was a span of 14 bases. The germline gives CDR1 SEHNR, CDR2 FQNEAQ (reference sequence). The CDR3 is 14 residues long. The CDR3 DNA is TGTGCCAGCAGCCCTGGGGCCAGAAGCTATGGCTACACCTTC. This encodes CASSPGARSYGYTF.

The gene calls are TRBV18 and TRBJ1-3; no clear D gene. Germline V gene data show CDR1 as KGHSH and CDR2 as LQKENI. Trimming removed 1 base at V and 4 bases at J, with 14 bases between. CDR3 size: 16 residues. CDR3 in amino acids: CASSPLLSAPGNTIYF. CDR3 nucleotide sequence: TGTGCCAGCTCACCACTCCTTTCCGCGCCGGGAAACACCATATATTTT. Drawing the rest from reference TRBV18 and TRBJ1-3, the complete variable domain is NAGVMQNPRHLVRRRGQEARLRCSPMKGHSHVYWYRQLPEEGLKFMVYLQKENIIDESGMPKERFSAEFPKEGPSILRIQQVVRGDSAAYFCASSPLLSAPGNTIYFGEGSWLTVV.

This clone was seen more than once but under ten times. This chain joins TRBV7-8 and TRBJ1-1, with TRBD1 identical over 7 bases. Unmatched junction bases numbered 4, after V lost 5 bases and J lost 1 base. This CDR3 has 14 residues. Germline V lookup: CDR1 SGHVS, CDR2 FQNEAQ. The CDR3 DNA reads as TGTGCCAGCAGCACACGACAGGGGAACACTGAAGCTTTCTTT. Translating gives CASSTRQGNTEAFF.

The chain combines TRBV5-4 with TRBJ2-7, with 8 bases that match TRBD1. Germline V lookup: CDR1 SGHNT, CDR2 YYREEE (reference sequence). V dropped 0 bases and J dropped 8; count of bases not matched to a gene: 10. This CDR3 comprises 15 residues. The CDR3 is CASSLGGDRKVKQYF. CDR3 nucleotides: TGTGCCAGCAGCTTGGGGGGGGACAGGAAGGTAAAGCAGTACTTC.

CDR3 residues: CASSSGLAGGRSEQYF. The CDR3 DNA follows: TGTGCCAGCAGCTCCGGACTAGCGGGAGGGAGATCCGAGCAGTACTTC. The rearrangement links TRBV5-4 to TRBJ2-7; 15 nucleotides agree with TRBD2. CDR1 and CDR2 (germline): SGHNT, YYREEE (reference sequence). This CDR3 is 16 amino acids long. Trimming removed 3 bases from V and 6 bases from J; junction bases left unmatched: 7.

The chain couples TRBV9 to TRBJ1-1, with 7 bases aligning to TRBD1. This CDR3 contains 13 residues. Germline CDR1 reads SGDLS; CDR2 reads YYNGEE. V was clipped by 1 base and J by 4 bases; unmatched bases: 1. This CDR3 is CASSVPGGTEAFF. The CDR3 DNA is TGTGCCAGCAGCGTACCAGGGGGCACTGAAGCTTTCTTT.

This chain links TRBV13 with TRBJ1-6, with D unresolved. The length of the CDR3 is 15 residues. Trimming shortened V by 6 bases and J by 8 bases, and 17 bases separated the two germline ends. From germline, CDR1 is PRHDT and CDR2 FYEKMQ (reference sequence). CDR3 sequence (DNA): TGTGCCAGCAGAGGGAGGGCCCGGGGAGATTCACCCCTCCACTTT. Translated, it gives CASRGRARGDSPLHF.

This clone was observed a single time. The genes are TRBV9 and TRBJ1-6; maybe TRBD1 (6 bases). The CDR3 sequence is 15 residues long. Trimming removed 5 bases from V and 7 bases from J, with 16 bases in between. Germline V gene lookup returns CDR1 SGDLS and CDR2 YYNGEE. CDR3 DNA: TGTGCCAGCAGGCTCAACACAGGGCCCAATTCACCCCTCCACTTT. Translated, it gives CASRLNTGPNSPLHF. The entire variable domain, with the rest obtained from reference TRBV9 and TRBJ1-6, is as follows: DSGVTQTPKHLITATGQRVTLRCSPRSGDLSVYWYQQSLDQGLQFLIQYYNGEERAKGNILERFSAQQFPDLHSELNLSSLELGDSALYFCASRLNTGPNSPLHFGNGTRLTVT.

The chain has TRBV4-2 and TRBJ2-3; 12 bases map to TRBD2. CDR3 size: 19 residues. J was trimmed by 2 bases and V by 3 bases; bases with no gene match: 12. Germline V lookup: CDR1 LGHNA, CDR2 YNFKEQ. The CDR3 sequence: CASSQLLAGGGIVTDTQYF. In nucleotides, the CDR3 is TGTGCCAGCAGCCAGCTTCTAGCGGGGGGGGGTATAGTCACAGATACGCAGTATTTT.

The count of this clone is one. The chain uses TRBV5-4 and TRBJ2-2, with TRBD2 as a possible D gene (6 bases). The V end was cut by 4 bases, the J end by 5 bases, with 9 bases between. From germline, CDR1 is SGHNT and CDR2 YYREEE (reference sequence). The CDR3 spans 13 residues. The CDR3 protein is CASSRTTTGELFF. Written as DNA, the CDR3 is TGTGCCAGCAGCAGGACTACGACCGGGGAGCTGTTTTTT.

This clone was observed a few times. The genes are TRBV18 and TRBJ2-3; TRBD1 matches 9 bases. CDR3 length: 15 amino acids. Per the germline V gene, CDR1 is KGHSH and CDR2 is LQKENI. V shed 7 bases and J 4 bases; nucleotides not matched to a gene: 9. The CDR3 reads CASYTTGGSADTQYF. CDR3 nucleotide sequence: TGTGCCAGCTACACGACAGGGGGGAGCGCAGATACGCAGTATTTT.

The V gene is TRBV7-8, the J gene TRBJ1-1; weak D call: TRBD1 (6 bases). Germline CDR1 and CDR2: SGHVS and FQNEAQ. V lost 3 bases and J 0 bases, leaving 17 bases between the germline ends. This CDR3 contains 17 residues. The CDR3 sequence is CASSLNLQGNLNTEAFF. Here the CDR3 DNA reads TGTGCCAGCAGCTTGAACCTGCAGGGGAACCTGAACACTGAAGCTTTCTTT. Using reference TRBV7-8 and TRBJ1-1 for the parts outside the CDR3, the full variable domain is GAGVSQSPRYKVAKRGQDVALRCDPISGHVSLFWYQQALGQGPEFLTYFQNEAQLDKSGLPSDRFFAERPEGSVSTLKIQRTQQEDSAVYLCASSLNLQGNLNTEAFFGQGTRLTVV.

The chain employs TRBV28 and TRBJ2-7; the D gene is possibly TRBD2 (6 bases). V was clipped by 3 bases and J by 4 bases, with 10 bases between them. Germline V CDR1 and CDR2: MDHEN, SYDVKM. The CDR3 is 13 residues long. The CDR3 DNA follows: TGTGCCAGCAGTTTTGGGGGAGGTTACGAGCAGTACTTC. Residues: CASSFGGGYEQYF.

V usage is TRBV6-1 and J usage is TRBJ1-5; unclear D gene. The length of the CDR3 is 15 residues. Germline CDR1 reads MNHNS; CDR2 reads SASEGT. V shed 7 bases and J shed 2 bases, with 15 bases lying between them. In DNA form, the CDR3 reads TGTGCCAGCACTGGAGTGGCAGTCGGCAATCAGCCCCAGCATTTT. Translation: CASTGVAVGNQPQHF.

CDR3 nucleotides: TGTGCCACGAGGCGGGGAACTAATGAAAAACTGTTTTTT. It translates to CATRRGTNEKLFF. This chain links TRBV11-2 with TRBJ1-4, with unresolved D. Germline V gives CDR1 SGHAT, CDR2 FQNNGV. The V and J ends lost 10 bases and 1 base respectively, with 10 bases between them. The CDR3 contains 13 residues.

The CDR3 region is CASSPQGGTYNEQFF. For the CDR3, the DNA is TGCGCCAGCAGCCCACAGGGGGGAACCTACAATGAGCAGTTCTTC. The genes are TRBV4-1 and TRBJ2-1, with 8 bases identical to TRBD1. Germline CDR1 and CDR2: MGHRA and YSYEKL. CDR3 length: 15 amino acids. V dropped 4 bases and J dropped 2; count of bases not matched to a gene: 4.